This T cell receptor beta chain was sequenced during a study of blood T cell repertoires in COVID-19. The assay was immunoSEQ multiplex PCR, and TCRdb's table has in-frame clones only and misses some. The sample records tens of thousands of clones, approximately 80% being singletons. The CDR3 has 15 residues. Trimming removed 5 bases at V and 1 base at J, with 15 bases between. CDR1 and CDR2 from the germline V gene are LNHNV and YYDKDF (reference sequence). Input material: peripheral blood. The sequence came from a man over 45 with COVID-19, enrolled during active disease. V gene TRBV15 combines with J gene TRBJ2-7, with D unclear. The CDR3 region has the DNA TGTGCCACCAGCCCCTCCGCAGGTTTATCCTACGAGCAGTACTTC. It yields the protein CATSPSAGLSYEQYF.